The source of this T cell receptor (beta chain) is a study of CD8 T cells in Susac syndrome. General study points: In its TCR sequencing and HLA analysis, the study acknowledged that the number of individuals was relatively small.

For this clonotype: Its antigen remains unknown.

TCR beta sequences were obtained from blood CD8+ and CD4+ T cells. The CDR3 is made up of 13 amino acids. In germline, CDR1 is MDHEN, CDR2 SYDVKM. J was trimmed by 6 bases and V by 2 bases; bases with no gene match: 1. Random hexamers served to reverse transcribe about 0.5 to 1 ug RNA. Across 54 Vbeta and 13 Jbeta, TCR beta CDR3 was amplified with immunoSEQ multiplex PCR. Using its own MiXCR run on the immunoSEQ multiplex PCR reads, TCRdb lists one record per CDR3 protein. The data show 150,000 or so distinct CDR3 sequences, 92% seen once. Sequenced: CD4+ T cells from PBMCs. The rearrangement uses TRBV28 and TRBJ1-5, with 7 bases matching TRBD1. The clonotype was recovered from a human donor in good health. The CDR3 region has the DNA TGTGCCAGCAGTTTACCAGGGGGTCAGCCCCAGCATTTT. It yields the protein CASSLPGGQPQHF.